This T cell receptor beta chain was captured in a study of cytomegalovirus exposure and HLA in healthy donors. Study outcomes and limitations: A few of the chains that were CMV-associated were confirmed in vitro to be specific for CMV antigens. It was about 150 TCR beta chains that were listed as cytomegalovirus-associated. Earlier analysis looked at TCR beta V segments, and most were productive about 90% or about 30% of the time.

V lost 4 bases and J lost 5; bases outside the gene matches: 10. CDR1 is MGHRA, CDR2 YSYEKL, per germline. The CDR3 is made up of 16 amino acids. PCR amplification relied on 60 Vbeta primers (plus 13 Jbeta primers). Here immunoSEQ multiplex PCR was the method, and the copy in TCRdb shows in-frame clones only, minus some. The sample lists roughly 100,000 clones, 65% to 80% seen once, with roughly 3% in the top ten. On this clone itself: The antigen remains undetermined.

V and J are TRBV4-1 and TRBJ1-1, with 10 nucleotides matching TRBD1. Sequenced material: PBMCs. The sequence derives from a male donor in good health and CMV-seropositive. The CDR3 reads CASSPPYRDRGTEAFF. The CDR3 DNA reads TGCGCCAGCAGCCCACCCTACCGGGACAGGGGAACTGAAGCTTTCTTT.